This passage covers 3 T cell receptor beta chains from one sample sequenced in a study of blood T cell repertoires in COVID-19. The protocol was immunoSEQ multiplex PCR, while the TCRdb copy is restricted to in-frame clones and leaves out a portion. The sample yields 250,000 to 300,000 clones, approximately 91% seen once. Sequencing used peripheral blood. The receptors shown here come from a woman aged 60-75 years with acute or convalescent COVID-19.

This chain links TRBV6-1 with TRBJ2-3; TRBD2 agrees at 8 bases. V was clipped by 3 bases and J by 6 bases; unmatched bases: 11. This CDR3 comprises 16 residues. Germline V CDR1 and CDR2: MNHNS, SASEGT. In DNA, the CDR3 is TGTGCCAGCAGTGACTTAGCGGGGTACGGTACGGATACGCAGTATTTT. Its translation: CASSDLAGYGTDTQYF.

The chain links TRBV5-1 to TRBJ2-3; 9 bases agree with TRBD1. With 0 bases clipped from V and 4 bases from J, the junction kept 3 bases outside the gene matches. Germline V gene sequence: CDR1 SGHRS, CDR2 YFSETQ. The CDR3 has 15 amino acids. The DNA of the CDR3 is TGCGCCAGCAGCTTGGAGGGACAGGGCCCAGATACGCAGTATTTT. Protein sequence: CASSLEGQGPDTQYF.

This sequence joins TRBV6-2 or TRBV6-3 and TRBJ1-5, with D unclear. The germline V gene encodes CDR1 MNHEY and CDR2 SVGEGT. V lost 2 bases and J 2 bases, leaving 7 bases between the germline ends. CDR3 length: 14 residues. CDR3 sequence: CASSYAPGNQPQHF. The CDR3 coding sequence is TGTGCCAGCAGTTACGCGCCGGGCAATCAGCCCCAGCATTTT.